These T cell receptor beta chains were read from a single sample in a study of T cell responses to AZD1222 COVID-19 vaccine. Assay used: immunoSEQ multiplex PCR; TCRdb lists only in-frame clones, some missing. The sample records 55,000 to 80,000 clones, around 89% being singletons. The sample in question was peripheral blood, obtained 28 days after the second AZD1222 dose. Receptor source: an adult who received the AZD1222 COVID-19 vaccine. CDR3s include the opening cysteine and the closing phenylalanine or tryptophan. The D gene is left open where the match is weak. Only some rows state a clone size, as once, few, many or a class for expanded clones.

TRBJ2-7,TRBV18,.,.,TGTGCCAGCTCCCTGTCGGGACGGCAGACCTACGAGCAGTACTTC,CASSLSGRQTYEQYF
TRBJ1-1,TRBV7-9,.,few,TGTGCCAGCACCCCGCGCAGGGAGACTGAAGCTTTCTTT,CASTPRRETEAFF
TRBJ1-6,TRBV9,TRBD1,.,TGTGCCAGCAGCGCCGTCGGGACAGGAGATTCACCCCTCCACTTT,CASSAVGTGDSPLHF
TRBJ2-7,TRBV5-4,.,.,TGTGCCAGCAGCCGCTCGAGGGATTACGAGCAGTACTTC,CASSRSRDYEQYF
TRBJ1-2,TRBV25-1,TRBD1,.,TGTGCCAGCAGTGCCGAAACCCGGACAGGCTATGGCTACACCTTC,CASSAETRTGYGYTF
TRBJ1-3,TRBV2,.,once,TGTGCCACAGGACTCTCTGGAAACACCATATATTTT,CATGLSGNTIYF
TRBJ1-1,TRBV7-6,.,.,TGTGCCAGCAGCAAAAACCCGAACACTGAAGCTTTCTTT,CASSKNPNTEAFF
TRBJ1-3,TRBV28,.,.,TGTGCCAGCAGTTTGGGCGACCTAAGTGGAAACACCATATATTTT,CASSLGDLSGNTIYF
TRBJ2-1,TRBV7-6,.,.,TGTGCCAGCAGCTTAGGGCAGCCGAACAATGAGCAGTTCTTC,CASSLGQPNNEQFF
TRBJ2-7,TRBV27,.,.,TGTGCCAGCAGTCTAGCTGGCGGGCGGTACTACGAGCAGTACTTC,CASSLAGGRYYEQYF
TRBJ2-1,TRBV11-3,TRBD1,.,TGTGCCAGCAGCTCACGGACAGGGGGGAACAATGAGCAGTTCTTC,CASSSRTGGNNEQFF
TRBJ1-6,TRBV5-6,.,.,TGTGCCAGCAGCTTGGGGGGTACTAATTCACCCCTCCACTTT,CASSLGGTNSPLHF
TRBJ2-7,TRBV13,TRBD1,.,TGTGCCAGCTCACCGGGACAGGGAGGGGTCTACGAGCAGTACTTC,CASSPGQGGVYEQYF
TRBJ1-2,TRBV5-4,TRBD1,.,TGTGCCAGCAGACGCGACAGGGGCAGCTATGGCTACACCTTC,CASRRDRGSYGYTF